A single sample is the source of the 9 T cell receptor beta chains below, sequenced in a study of PD-L1 blockade in urothelial cancer. Some clones are missing from TCRdb's copy, which holds only in-frame ones; the method was immunoSEQ multiplex PCR. The sample includes tens of thousands of clones, about four fifths of them seen just once. The sequencing used PBMCs, collected around atezolizumab (anti-PD-L1) treatment. These TCRs come from a man between 65 and 85 years old with urothelial cancer.

The chain uses TRBV11-3 and TRBJ2-7; 8 bases agree with TRBD1. V lost 4 bases, J lost 5 bases, and 4 bases stayed unmatched. CDR1 SGHNT and CDR2 YENEEA come from the germline V gene. There are 13 residues in the CDR3. The CDR3 DNA follows: TGTGCCAGCAGCTCCCCCAGGGGGCACGAGCAGTACTTC. Translated: CASSSPRGHEQYF.

This clone was counted a few times. The chain recombines TRBV19 with TRBJ2-7, with a tentative D call TRBD2 (6 bases). From germline, CDR1 is LNHDA and CDR2 SQIVND (reference sequence). V lost 6 bases to trimming and J lost 7 bases, with 19 bases between them. The CDR3 spans 14 residues. CDR3 nucleotides: TGTGCCAGTAGCACGACGGGCGGGGTGCGTGAGCAGTACTTC. It encodes CASSTTGGVREQYF. Filled out from reference TRBV19 and TRBJ2-7, the complete variable domain reads DGGITQSPKYLFRKEGQNVTLSCEQNLNHDAMYWYRQDPGQGLRLIYYSQIVNDFQKGDIAEGYSVSREKKESFPLTVTSAQKNPTAFYLCASSTTGGVREQYFGPGTRLTVT.

This chain connects TRBV5-8 to TRBJ1-4; 7 positions agree with TRBD1. This CDR3 contains 13 residues. The germline V gene encodes CDR1 SGHTS and CDR2 YDEGEE. V gave up 2 bases and J gave up 7 bases; unmatched junction bases: 2. The CDR3 DNA sequence: TGTGCCAGCAGCTTACACAGGGGTGAAAAACTGTTTTTT. Translated: CASSLHRGEKLFF.

The gene calls are TRBV7-6 and TRBJ2-7; 7 bases match TRBD2. This CDR3 comprises 13 residues. CDR1 is SGHVS and CDR2 is FNYEAQ in the germline V gene. The trim removed 5 bases at V and 1 base at J, leaving 2 bases unmatched. As DNA, the CDR3 is TGTGCCAGCAGCCCCGGGGGGTCCTACGAGCAGTACTTC. It yields the protein CASSPGGSYEQYF.

This clone was detected only once. This chain uses TRBV19 with TRBJ2-2; 10 bases map to TRBD2. V trimming: 0 bases; J trimming: 7 bases; junction bases outside the gene matches: 14. From germline, CDR1 is LNHDA and CDR2 SQIVND (reference sequence). The CDR3 runs to 19 residues. DNA for the CDR3: TGTGCCAGTAGTATAGATTCCCTCAGCGGGAGGGCCATCAGCGGGGAGCTGTTTTTT. Its translation is CASSIDSLSGRAISGELFF. The full variable domain, its missing parts supplied by reference TRBV19 and TRBJ2-2, is DGGITQSPKYLFRKEGQNVTLSCEQNLNHDAMYWYRQDPGQGLRLIYYSQIVNDFQKGDIAEGYSVSREKKESFPLTVTSAQKNPTAFYLCASSIDSLSGRAISGELFFGEGSRLTVL.

The V and J genes are TRBV27 and TRBJ2-2; TRBD2 is a possible D gene (6 bases). The CDR3 has 16 residues. Germline lookup yields CDR1 MNHEY and CDR2 SMNVEV (reference sequence). Trimming pared 5 bases from V and 8 bases from J, leaving 21 bases between. CDR3 in DNA: TGTGCCAGCAGTCCCCCCCTTAGCGGCAGTGAGGGGGAGCTGTTTTTT. It yields the protein CASSPPLSGSEGELFF.

This clone was picked up a small number of times. The rearrangement links TRBV27 to TRBJ2-7; D is perhaps TRBD2 (5 bases). The CDR3 is 14 amino acids. In germline, CDR1 is MNHEY, CDR2 SMNVEV (reference sequence). Trimming pared 8 bases from V and 4 bases from J, leaving 18 bases between. CDR3 sequence (DNA): TGTGCCAGCGGACCCGATAGCGTTCCATACGAGCAGTACTTC. It codes for CASGPDSVPYEQYF.

The sample holds a few counts of this clone. The CDR3 region is CASSWEGLAEKQYF. The CDR3 DNA reads as TGTGCCAGCAGCTGGGAGGGACTAGCGGAAAAGCAGTATTTT. The J gene is TRBJ2-3, the V gene TRBV5-6; 11 nucleotides agree with TRBD2. The CDR3 extends over 14 amino acids. Trimming removed 3 bases from V and 11 bases from J; junction bases left unmatched: 8. Germline V gives CDR1 SGHDT, CDR2 YYEEEE.

J is TRBJ1-5 and V is TRBV27; maybe TRBD1 (6 bases). The germline gives CDR1 MNHEY, CDR2 SMNVEV (reference sequence). The V and J ends lost 2 bases and 2 bases respectively, with 10 bases between them. The CDR3 is 15 residues long. The CDR3 sequence: CASSLNRARNQPQHF. CDR3 nucleotide sequence: TGTGCCAGCAGTTTAAACAGGGCCCGCAATCAGCCCCAGCATTTT.